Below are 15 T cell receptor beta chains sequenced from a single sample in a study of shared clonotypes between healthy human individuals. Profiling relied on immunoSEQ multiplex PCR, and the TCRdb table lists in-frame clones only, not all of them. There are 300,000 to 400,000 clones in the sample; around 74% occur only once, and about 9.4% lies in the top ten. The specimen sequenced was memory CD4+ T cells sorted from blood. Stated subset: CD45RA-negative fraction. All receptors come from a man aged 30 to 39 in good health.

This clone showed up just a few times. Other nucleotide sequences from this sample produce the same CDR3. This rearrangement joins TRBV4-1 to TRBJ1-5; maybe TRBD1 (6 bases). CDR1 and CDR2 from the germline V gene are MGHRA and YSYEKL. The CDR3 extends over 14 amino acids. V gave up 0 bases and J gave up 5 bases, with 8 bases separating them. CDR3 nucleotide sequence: TGCGCCAGCAGCCAAGACAGGGGAGATCAGCCCCAGCATTTT. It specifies CASSQDRGDQPQHF.

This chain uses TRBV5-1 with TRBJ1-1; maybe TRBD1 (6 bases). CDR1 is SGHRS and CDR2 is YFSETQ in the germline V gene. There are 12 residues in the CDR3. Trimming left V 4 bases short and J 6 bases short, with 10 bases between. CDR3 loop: CASSTTGPEAFF. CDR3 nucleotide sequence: TGCGCCAGCAGCACGACAGGACCTGAAGCTTTCTTT.

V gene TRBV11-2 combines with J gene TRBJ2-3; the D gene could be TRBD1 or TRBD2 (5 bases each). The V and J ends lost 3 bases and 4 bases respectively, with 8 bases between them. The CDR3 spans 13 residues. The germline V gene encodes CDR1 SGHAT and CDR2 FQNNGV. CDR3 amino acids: CASSLGRSDTQYF. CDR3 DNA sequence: TGTGCCAGCAGCTTGGGACGGTCAGATACGCAGTATTTT. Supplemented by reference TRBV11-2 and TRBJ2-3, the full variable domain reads EAGVAQSPRYKIIEKRQSVAFWCNPISGHATLYWYQQILGQGPKLLIQFQNNGVVDDSQLPKDRFSAERLKGVDSTLKIQPAKLEDSAVYLCASSLGRSDTQYFGPGTRLTVL.

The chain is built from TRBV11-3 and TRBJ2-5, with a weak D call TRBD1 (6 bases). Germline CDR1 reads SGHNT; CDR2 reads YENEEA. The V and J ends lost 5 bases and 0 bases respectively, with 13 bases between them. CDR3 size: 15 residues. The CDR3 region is CASSDSTGNQETQYF. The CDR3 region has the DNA TGTGCCAGCAGCGACTCAACAGGGAACCAAGAGACCCAGTACTTC.

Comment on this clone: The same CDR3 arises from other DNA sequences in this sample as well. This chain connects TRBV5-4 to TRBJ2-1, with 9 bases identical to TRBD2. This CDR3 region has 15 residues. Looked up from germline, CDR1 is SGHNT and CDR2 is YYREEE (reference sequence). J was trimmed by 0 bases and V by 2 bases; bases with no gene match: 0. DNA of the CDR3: TGTGCCAGCAGCTTTAGCGGGAGCTCCTACAATGAGCAGTTCTTC. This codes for CASSFSGSSYNEQFF.

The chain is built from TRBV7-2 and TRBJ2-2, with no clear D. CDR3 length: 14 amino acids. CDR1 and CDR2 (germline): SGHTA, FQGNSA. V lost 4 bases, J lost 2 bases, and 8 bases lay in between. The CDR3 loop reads CASSSSINTGELFF. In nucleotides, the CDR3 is TGTGCCAGCAGCTCTTCGATAAACACCGGGGAGCTGTTTTTT.

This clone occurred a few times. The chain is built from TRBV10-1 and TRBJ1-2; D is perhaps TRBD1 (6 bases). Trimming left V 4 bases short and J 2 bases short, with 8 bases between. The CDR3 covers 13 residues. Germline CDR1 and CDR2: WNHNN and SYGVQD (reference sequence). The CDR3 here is CASSGDINYGYTF. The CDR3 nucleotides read TGCGCCAGCAGTGGGGACATCAACTATGGCTACACCTTC.

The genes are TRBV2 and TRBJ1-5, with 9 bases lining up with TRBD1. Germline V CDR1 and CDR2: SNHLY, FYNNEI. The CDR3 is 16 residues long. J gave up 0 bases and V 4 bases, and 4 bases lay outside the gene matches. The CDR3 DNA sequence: TGTGCCAGCAGTGTTATGGACAGGGGTAGCAATCAGCCCCAGCATTTT. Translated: CASSVMDRGSNQPQHF.

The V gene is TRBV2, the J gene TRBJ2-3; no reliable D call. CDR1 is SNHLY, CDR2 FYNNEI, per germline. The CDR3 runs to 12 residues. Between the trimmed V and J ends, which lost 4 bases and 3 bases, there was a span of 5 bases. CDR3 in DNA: TGTGCCAGCAGTGCGGAGACAGATACGCAGTATTTT. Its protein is CASSAETDTQYF.

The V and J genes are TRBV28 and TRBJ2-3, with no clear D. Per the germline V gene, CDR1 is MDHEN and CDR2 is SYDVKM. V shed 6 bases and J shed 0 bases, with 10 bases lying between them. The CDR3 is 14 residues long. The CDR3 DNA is TGTGCCAGCAGAAAACCCGACAGCACAGATACGCAGTATTTT. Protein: CASRKPDSTDTQYF.

CDR3: CASSLNVAGELFF. The CDR3 coding sequence is TGTGCCAGCAGCTTGAACGTCGCCGGGGAGCTGTTTTTT. This chain uses TRBV11-3 with TRBJ2-2; D is ambiguous. The V gene's germline CDR1 is SGHNT and CDR2 YENEEA. The CDR3 loop spans 13 amino acids. V was shortened by 3 bases and J by 6 bases, with 8 bases between the two germline ends.

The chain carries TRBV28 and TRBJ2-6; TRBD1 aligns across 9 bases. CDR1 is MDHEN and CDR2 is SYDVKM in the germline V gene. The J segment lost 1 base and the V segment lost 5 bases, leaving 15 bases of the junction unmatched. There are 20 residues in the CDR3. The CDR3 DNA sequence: TGTGCCAGCAGTCCTCTTAGAGGGACAGGGATGGAATCTGGGGCCAACGTCCTGACTTTC. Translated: CASSPLRGTGMESGANVLTF.

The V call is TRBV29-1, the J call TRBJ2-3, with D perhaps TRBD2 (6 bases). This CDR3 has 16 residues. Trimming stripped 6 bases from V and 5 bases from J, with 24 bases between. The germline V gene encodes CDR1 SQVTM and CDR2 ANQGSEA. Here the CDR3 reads CSVVFLAANWEDTQYF. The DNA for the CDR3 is TGCAGCGTCGTGTTTTTAGCGGCAAACTGGGAAGATACGCAGTATTTT.

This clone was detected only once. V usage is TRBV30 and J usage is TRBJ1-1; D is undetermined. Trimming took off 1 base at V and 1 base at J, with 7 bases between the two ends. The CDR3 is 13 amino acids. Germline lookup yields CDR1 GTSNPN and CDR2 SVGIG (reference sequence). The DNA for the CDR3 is TGTGCCTGGAGTGAAGGAGGGAACACTGAAGCTTTCTTT. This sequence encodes CAWSEGGNTEAFF.

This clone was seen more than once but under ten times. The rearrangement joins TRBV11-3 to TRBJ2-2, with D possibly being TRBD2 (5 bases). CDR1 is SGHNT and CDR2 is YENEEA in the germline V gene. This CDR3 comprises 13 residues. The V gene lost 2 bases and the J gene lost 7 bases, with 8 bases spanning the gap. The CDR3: CASSLPRDGELFF. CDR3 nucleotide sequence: TGTGCCAGCAGCTTACCGAGGGACGGGGAGCTGTTTTTT.